The 31 T cell receptor beta chains given below trace back to one sample, sequenced in a study of cytomegalovirus exposure and HLA in healthy donors. Use of 60 Vbeta and 13 Jbeta primers characterized the PCR. Using immunoSEQ multiplex PCR, the repertoire was profiled, and TCRdb retains in-frame clones only, with some absent. Of some 140,000 clones in the sample, roughly 80% are singletons; the top ten hold roughly 7.7%. The source material was PBMCs. Receptors originate from a man aged 25-40 years in good health and CMV-seropositive.

The chain has TRBV28 and TRBJ1-1; 8 bases map to TRBD1. The germline V gene has CDR1 MDHEN and CDR2 SYDVKM. There are 14 residues in the CDR3. J gave up 1 base and V 4 bases, and 2 bases lay outside the gene matches. The CDR3 nucleotides are TGTGCCAGCAGTTCGGACAGGGCGAACACTGAAGCTTTCTTT. Protein sequence: CASSSDRANTEAFF.

The chain employs TRBV28 and TRBJ2-1, with TRBD2 matching over 11 bases. This CDR3 comprises 14 residues. J lost 7 bases, V lost 6 bases, and 5 bases had no gene match. Germline V CDR1 and CDR2: MDHEN, SYDVKM. In DNA form, the CDR3 reads TGTGCCAGCAGCCTGGGACTAGCGGCAAATGAGCAGTTCTTC. Protein: CASSLGLAANEQFF.

This clone was picked up a small number of times. The chain couples TRBV13 to TRBJ2-7; TRBD2 agrees at 8 bases. Per the germline V gene, CDR1 is PRHDT and CDR2 is FYEKMQ (reference sequence). The CDR3 runs 14 residues. V lost 5 bases and J lost 3; bases outside the gene matches: 6. DNA of the CDR3: TGTGCCAGCAGCCCCCCACGGGAGGGCTACGAGCAGTACTTC. The encoded protein is CASSPPREGYEQYF.

The rearrangement uses TRBV7-3 and TRBJ2-2, with D possibly being TRBD2 (5 bases). Germline values: CDR1 SGHTA, CDR2 FQGTGA. Trimming stripped 5 bases from V and 8 bases from J, with 18 bases between. CDR3 length: 15 residues. CDR3 in DNA: TGTGCCAGCAGCCTGGGCCCAGAGGGAATAGGGGAGCTGTTTTTT. Translating it yields CASSLGPEGIGELFF.

The chain links TRBV23-1 to TRBJ1-1, with D hard to call. TRBV23-1 is an open reading frame, and its role is uncertain. V gave up 11 bases and J gave up 5 bases, with 12 bases separating them. CDR3 length equals 11 residues. In DNA, the CDR3 is TGCGCCGCCCCTGAGGCTACTGAAGCTTTCTTT. Translating it yields CAAPEATEAFF.

J is TRBJ2-3 and V is TRBV7-9; D is unresolved. The CDR3 runs 12 residues. CDR1 is SEHNR and CDR2 is FQNEAQ in the germline V gene (reference sequence). V was pared by 4 bases and J by 4 bases, with 6 bases between. This CDR3 reads CASSSVSDTQYF. CDR3 nucleotides: TGTGCCAGCAGCTCGGTATCAGATACGCAGTATTTT.

The rearrangement uses TRBV9 and TRBJ2-1; 9 bases match TRBD2. The CDR3 covers 16 residues. V lost 0 bases to trimming and J lost 4 bases; unmatched junction nucleotides: 5. The V gene's germline CDR1 is SGDLS and CDR2 YYNGEE. DNA for the CDR3: TGTGCCAGCAGCGTAGGGCCAGCGGGGGGATACAATGAGCAGTTCTTC. Protein sequence: CASSVGPAGGYNEQFF.

This clone was picked up a small number of times. The chain has TRBV5-4 and TRBJ2-4; the D gene is possibly TRBD2 (6 bases). CDR3 length: 15 amino acids. V was shortened by 0 bases and J by 1 base, with 8 bases between the two germline ends. CDR1 is SGHNT and CDR2 is YYREEE in the germline V gene (reference sequence). CDR3: CASSLAGGAKNIQYF. The CDR3 DNA reads TGTGCCAGCAGCTTGGCCGGAGGGGCCAAAAACATTCAGTACTTC.

This sequence joins TRBV5-1 and TRBJ1-4, with 7 bases matching TRBD1. Trimming took 0 bases from V and 8 from J; bases not matched to a gene: 10. CDR3 length equals 16 residues. The germline gives CDR1 SGHRS, CDR2 YFSETQ. The CDR3 loop is CASSLEGAAVGEKLFF. The CDR3 DNA is TGCGCCAGCAGCTTGGAGGGGGCCGCCGTGGGGGAAAAACTGTTTTTT. Full variable domain (missing parts from reference TRBV5-1 and TRBJ1-4): KAGVTQTPRYLIKTRGQQVTLSCSPISGHRSVSWYQQTPGQGLQFLFEYFSETQRNKGNFPGRFSGRQFSNSRSEMNVSTLELGDSALYLCASSLEGAAVGEKLFFGSGTQLSVL.

This clone was seen once. The CDR3 bases are TGCGCCAGCAGCCCTAATGTCGGGACAGTGACGGGAGGGACTGAAGCTTTCTTT. It is translated as CASSPNVGTVTGGTEAFF. The chain joins TRBV4-1 to TRBJ1-1; 7 positions agree with TRBD1. CDR1 and CDR2 (germline): MGHRA, YSYEKL. CDR3 size: 18 residues. Trimming removed 4 bases from V and 5 bases from J; junction bases left unmatched: 19.

V is TRBV19 and J is TRBJ2-7; D might be TRBD2 (5 bases). CDR1 and CDR2 from the germline V gene are LNHDA and SQIVND (reference sequence). There are 13 residues in the CDR3. The V gene lost 6 bases and the J gene lost 7 bases, with 16 bases spanning the gap. The CDR3 bases are TGTGCCAGTAGCCCCGGAGGATTGGGGGAGCAGTACTTC. It translates to CASSPGGLGEQYF.

V is TRBV28 and J is TRBJ1-2; the match to TRBD1 covers 9 bases. V dropped 1 base and J dropped 0; count of bases not matched to a gene: 3. CDR3 size: 16 residues. Germline V gene data show CDR1 as MDHEN and CDR2 as SYDVKM. Written as DNA, the CDR3 is TGTGCCAGCAGTTTATCGGGACAGGGAGCTAACTATGGCTACACCTTC. Amino acids: CASSLSGQGANYGYTF.

This clone is a singleton in its sample. V gene TRBV7-2 combines with J gene TRBJ1-2; 8 bases map to TRBD1. Germline loops: CDR1 SGHTA, CDR2 FQGNSA. The length of the CDR3 is 14 residues. J lost 4 bases, V lost 4 bases, and 5 bases had no gene match. For the CDR3, the DNA is TGTGCCAGCAGCTCCGGACAGGGAACCTATGGCTACACCTTC. Encoded protein: CASSSGQGTYGYTF.

The chain joins TRBV19 to TRBJ2-5; possibly TRBD2 for D (6 bases). The germline V gene has CDR1 LNHDA and CDR2 SQIVND (reference sequence). V lost 3 bases and J 5 bases, leaving 13 bases between the germline ends. The CDR3 runs to 14 residues. CDR3 in amino acids: CASSMTGEYETQYF. In nucleotides, the CDR3 is TGTGCCAGTAGTATGACGGGAGAGTATGAGACCCAGTACTTC. The full variable domain, rest sourced from reference TRBV19 and TRBJ2-5, is DGGITQSPKYLFRKEGQNVTLSCEQNLNHDAMYWYRQDPGQGLRLIYYSQIVNDFQKGDIAEGYSVSREKKESFPLTVTSAQKNPTAFYLCASSMTGEYETQYFGPGTRLLVL.

CDR3 in amino acids: CASSLRGSQETQYF. CDR3 in DNA: TGTGCCAGCAGCTTAAGAGGGAGCCAAGAGACCCAGTACTTC. The chain employs TRBV7-3 and TRBJ2-5; D possibly corresponds to TRBD2 (5 bases). There are 14 residues in the CDR3. The V gene's germline CDR1 is SGHTA and CDR2 FQGTGA. The V and J ends lost 1 base and 1 base respectively, with 7 bases between them. The variable domain in full, with the rest retrieved from reference TRBV7-3 and TRBJ2-5, is GAGVSQTPSNKVTEKGKYVELRCDPISGHTALYWYRQSLGQGPEFLIYFQGTGAADDSGLPNDRFFAVRPEGSVSTLKIQRTERGDSAVYLCASSLRGSQETQYFGPGTRLLVL.

This chain joins TRBV5-1 and TRBJ2-2; 8 bases fit TRBD1. From germline, CDR1 is SGHRS and CDR2 YFSETQ. The CDR3 runs 15 residues. The junction had 3 bases not matched to a gene; V was cut back by 3 bases and J by 2 bases. The CDR3 protein is CASSSSGGNTGELFF. CDR3 in DNA: TGCGCCAGCAGCTCGTCAGGGGGCAACACCGGGGAGCTGTTTTTT.

The chain joins TRBV19 to TRBJ2-3; 7 nucleotides line up with TRBD2. With V trimmed by 3 bases and J by 2 bases, 5 bases remained unmatched. This CDR3 contains 15 residues. The germline V gene encodes CDR1 LNHDA and CDR2 SQIVND (reference sequence). The CDR3 nucleotides read TGTGCCAGTAGTATGTCCGGGAGGAACACAGATACGCAGTATTTT. It is translated as CASSMSGRNTDTQYF.

The count of this clone is one. The V call is TRBV27, the J call TRBJ2-5; 12 nucleotides line up with TRBD1. CDR3 length: 17 residues. Germline CDR1 and CDR2: MNHEY and SMNVEV (reference sequence). V shed 8 bases, J shed 5 bases, and the junction held 15 bases outside the gene matches. The CDR3 loop is CASWKSGTGGVRETQYF. CDR3 DNA: TGTGCCAGCTGGAAATCCGGGACAGGGGGCGTTAGGGAGACCCAGTACTTC.

The CDR3 region has the DNA TGTGCCAGCAGTGAGGACAGGGGTTTCAACAATGAGCAGTTCTTC. Protein product: CASSEDRGFNNEQFF. The chain couples TRBV2 to TRBJ2-1; 9 bases line up with TRBD1. Germline assignment: CDR1 SNHLY and CDR2 FYNNEI. The CDR3 is 15 amino acids. The trim removed 3 bases at V and 5 bases at J, leaving 5 bases unmatched. The complete variable domain, with remaining parts taken from reference TRBV2 and TRBJ2-1, reads EPEVTQTPSHQVTQMGQEVILRCVPISNHLYFYWYRQILGQKVEFLVSFYNNEISEKSEIFDDQFSVERPDGSNFTLKIRSTKLEDSAMYFCASSEDRGFNNEQFFGPGTRLTVL.

Comments on this clone: One junction end does not reproduce the germline sequence, and a read error may be involved. This chain uses TRBV9 with TRBJ2-7, with D perhaps matching TRBD2 (6 bases). The CDR3 runs 14 residues. Per the germline V gene, CDR1 is SGDLS and CDR2 is YYNGEE. The DNA for the CDR3 is TGTGCCAGCAGCGTAGCTGGGGACTCCAACGAGCAGTACTTC. Protein: CASSVAGDSNEQYF. The complete variable domain, with remaining parts taken from reference TRBV9 and TRBJ2-7, reads DSGVTQTPKHLITATGQRVTLRCSPRSGDLSVYWYQQSLDQGLQFLIQYYNGEERAKGNILERFSAQQFPDLHSELNLSSLELGDSALYFCASSVAGDSNEQYFGPGTRLTVT.

V is TRBV18 and J is TRBJ1-1; TRBD1 agrees at 7 bases. Germline V gene sequence: CDR1 KGHSH, CDR2 LQKENI. V shed 3 bases, J shed 0 bases, and the junction held 4 bases outside the gene matches. The CDR3 has 15 residues. CDR3 sequence: CASSPRQGMNTEAFF. The CDR3 DNA reads as TGTGCCAGCTCACCCCGACAGGGCATGAACACTGAAGCTTTCTTT.

The CDR3 nucleotides are TGTGCCAGCAGCTTACCCGTAGCGGGAGGGACTTCCAATGAGCAGTTCTTC. As protein: CASSLPVAGGTSNEQFF. The chain employs TRBV7-9 and TRBJ2-1; 11 bases agree with TRBD2. V gave up 2 bases and J gave up 6 bases; unmatched junction bases: 9. The CDR3 is 17 amino acids. Germline V gives CDR1 SEHNR, CDR2 FQNEAQ (reference sequence).

The chain employs TRBV7-9 and TRBJ2-2; D is uncertain. In germline, CDR1 is SEHNR, CDR2 FQNEAQ (reference sequence). Between the trimmed V and J ends, which lost 3 bases and 6 bases, there was a span of 8 bases. The CDR3 has 13 residues. CDR3 sequence: CASSFEAAGELFF. CDR3 in DNA: TGTGCCAGCAGCTTCGAGGCTGCCGGGGAGCTGTTTTTT.

This clone has just one count. J is TRBJ1-1 and V is TRBV11-2; D gene unclear. This CDR3 spans 13 amino acids. V dropped 7 bases and J dropped 5 bases, with 14 bases sitting between them. Germline V gene sequence: CDR1 SGHAT, CDR2 FQNNGV. CDR3 region: CASTTGGVTEAFF. DNA for the CDR3: TGTGCCAGCACCACGGGCGGGGTAACTGAAGCTTTCTTT.

CDR3 in amino acids: CASSSTGGVGGELFF. As DNA, the CDR3 is TGTGCCAGCAGCTCCACAGGGGGCGTTGGCGGGGAGCTGTTTTTT. The V gene is TRBV7-3, the J gene TRBJ2-2; the match to TRBD1 covers 9 bases. The germline V gene encodes CDR1 SGHTA and CDR2 FQGTGA. Losses at the gene ends were 4 bases for V and 7 bases for J; bases not matched to a gene: 7. The CDR3 is made up of 15 amino acids. Combining the CDR3 with reference TRBV7-3 and TRBJ2-2 gives the whole variable domain GAGVSQTPSNKVTEKGKYVELRCDPISGHTALYWYRQSLGQGPEFLIYFQGTGAADDSGLPNDRFFAVRPEGSVSTLKIQRTERGDSAVYLCASSSTGGVGGELFFGEGSRLTVL.

The genes are TRBV5-4 and TRBJ2-5; 9 bases agree with TRBD1. From germline, CDR1 is SGHNT and CDR2 YYREEE (reference sequence). With V trimmed by 4 bases and J by 2 bases, 6 bases remained unmatched. The length of the CDR3 is 15 residues. CDR3 coding DNA: TGTGCCAGCAGCCCCCGGGACAGGGCGCAAGAGACCCAGTACTTC. It specifies CASSPRDRAQETQYF. The full variable domain, with the rest looked up from reference TRBV5-4 and TRBJ2-5, is ETGVTQSPTHLIKTRGQQVTLRCSSQSGHNTVSWYQQALGQGPQFIFQYYREEENGRGNFPPRFSGLQFPNYSSELNVNALELDDSALYLCASSPRDRAQETQYFGPGTRLLVL.

This chain uses TRBV27 with TRBJ2-5; 9 positions match TRBD2. The CDR3 totals 16 residues. The germline V gene has CDR1 MNHEY and CDR2 SMNVEV (reference sequence). V shed 4 bases, J shed 5 bases, and the junction held 11 bases outside the gene matches. CDR3 amino acids: CASSYSLSGSRETQYF. CDR3 coding DNA: TGTGCCAGCAGTTATAGCCTTAGCGGGAGTCGGGAGACCCAGTACTTC.

This chain connects TRBV2 to TRBJ2-7; TRBD1 matches at 9 bases. The CDR3 sequence is 14 residues long. Germline values: CDR1 SNHLY, CDR2 FYNNEI. With 6 bases clipped from V and 4 bases from J, the junction kept 7 bases outside the gene matches. The CDR3 DNA reads as TGTGCCAGCAGCTACCGGGACAGGGCGTACGAGCAGTACTTC. It encodes CASSYRDRAYEQYF.

The gene calls are TRBV30 and TRBJ1-2, with 7 bases fitting TRBD1. Germline V CDR1 and CDR2: GTSNPN, SVGIG (reference sequence). J was trimmed by 8 bases and V by 2 bases; bases with no gene match: 5. This CDR3 comprises 12 residues. CDR3 region: CAWSFTGVGYTF. The DNA for the CDR3 is TGTGCCTGGAGTTTCACAGGGGTGGGCTACACCTTC.

Written as DNA, the CDR3 is TGTGCCAGTAGTATAGGGTGGGACAGGGGGCGCCCCGGGGAGCTGTTTTTT. It specifies CASSIGWDRGRPGELFF. V gene TRBV19 combines with J gene TRBJ2-2, with 12 nucleotides matching TRBD1. The junction had 6 bases not matched to a gene; V was cut back by 1 base and J by 6 bases. This CDR3 contains 17 residues. Germline V gene lookup returns CDR1 LNHDA and CDR2 SQIVND (reference sequence).

The rearrangement uses TRBV28 and TRBJ2-7; TRBD2 agrees at 9 bases. The CDR3 extends over 14 amino acids. Germline V gives CDR1 MDHEN, CDR2 SYDVKM. V gave up 5 bases and J gave up 3 bases; unmatched junction bases: 5. The CDR3 loop is CASSLSGRLYEQYF. CDR3 coding DNA: TGTGCCAGCAGTCTTAGCGGGAGACTCTACGAGCAGTACTTC. Filled out from reference TRBV28 and TRBJ2-7, the complete variable domain reads DVKVTQSSRYLVKRTGEKVFLECVQDMDHENMFWYRQDPGLGLRLIYFSYDVKMKEKGDIPEGYSVSREKKERFSLILESASTNQTSMYLCASSLSGRLYEQYFGPGTRLTVT.